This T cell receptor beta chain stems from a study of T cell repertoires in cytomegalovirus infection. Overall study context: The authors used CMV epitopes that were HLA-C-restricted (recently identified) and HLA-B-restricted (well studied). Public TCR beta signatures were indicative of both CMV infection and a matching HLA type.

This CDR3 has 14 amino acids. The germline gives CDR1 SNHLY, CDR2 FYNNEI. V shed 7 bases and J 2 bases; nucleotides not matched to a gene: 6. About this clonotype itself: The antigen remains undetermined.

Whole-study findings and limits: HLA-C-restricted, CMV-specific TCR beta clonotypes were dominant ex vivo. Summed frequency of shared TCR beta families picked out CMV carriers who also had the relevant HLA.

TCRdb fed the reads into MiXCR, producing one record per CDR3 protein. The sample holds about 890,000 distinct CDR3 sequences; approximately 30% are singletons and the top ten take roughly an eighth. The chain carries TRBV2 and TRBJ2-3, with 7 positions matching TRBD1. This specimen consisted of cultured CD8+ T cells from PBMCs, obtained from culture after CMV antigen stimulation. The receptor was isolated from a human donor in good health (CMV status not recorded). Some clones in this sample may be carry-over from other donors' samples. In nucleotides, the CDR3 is TGTGCCAGCACAGGGACAGCCTACACAGATACGCAGTATTTT. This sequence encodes CASTGTAYTDTQYF.